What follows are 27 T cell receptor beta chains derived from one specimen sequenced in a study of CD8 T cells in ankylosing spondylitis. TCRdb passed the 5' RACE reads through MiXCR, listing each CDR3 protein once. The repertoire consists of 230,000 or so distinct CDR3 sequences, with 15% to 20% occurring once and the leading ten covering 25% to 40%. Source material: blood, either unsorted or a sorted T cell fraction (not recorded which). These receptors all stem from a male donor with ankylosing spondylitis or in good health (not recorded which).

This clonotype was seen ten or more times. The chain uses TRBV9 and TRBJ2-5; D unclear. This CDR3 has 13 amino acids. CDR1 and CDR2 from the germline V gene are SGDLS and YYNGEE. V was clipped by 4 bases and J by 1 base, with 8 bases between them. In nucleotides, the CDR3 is TGTGCCAGCAGCCCGACACTCCAAGAGACCCAGTACTTC. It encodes CASSPTLQETQYF. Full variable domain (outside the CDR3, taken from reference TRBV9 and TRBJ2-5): DSGVTQTPKHLITATGQRVTLRCSPRSGDLSVYWYQQSLDQGLQFLIQYYNGEERAKGNILERFSAQQFPDLHSELNLSSLELGDSALYFCASSPTLQETQYFGPGTRLLVL.

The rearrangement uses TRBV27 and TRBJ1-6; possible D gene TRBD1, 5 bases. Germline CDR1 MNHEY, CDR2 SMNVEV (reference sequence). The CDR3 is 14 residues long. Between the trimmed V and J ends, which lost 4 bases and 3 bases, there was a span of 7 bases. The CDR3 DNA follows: TGTGCCAGCAGTTACGACAGCTATAATTCACCCCTCCACTTT. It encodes CASSYDSYNSPLHF.

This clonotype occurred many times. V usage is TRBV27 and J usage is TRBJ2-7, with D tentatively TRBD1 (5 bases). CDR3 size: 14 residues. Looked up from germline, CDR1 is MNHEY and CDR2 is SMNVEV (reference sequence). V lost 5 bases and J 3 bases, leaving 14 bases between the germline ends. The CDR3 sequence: CASSPNGQDYEQYF. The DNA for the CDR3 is TGTGCCAGCAGTCCCAATGGACAAGACTACGAGCAGTACTTC.

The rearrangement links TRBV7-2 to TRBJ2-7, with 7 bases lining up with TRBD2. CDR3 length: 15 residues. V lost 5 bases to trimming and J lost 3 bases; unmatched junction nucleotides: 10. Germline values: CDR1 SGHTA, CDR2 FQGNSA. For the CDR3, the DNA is TGTGCCAGCAGCAAAGGGTGGGAGGGAGGCTACGAGCAGTACTTC. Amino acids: CASSKGWEGGYEQYF.

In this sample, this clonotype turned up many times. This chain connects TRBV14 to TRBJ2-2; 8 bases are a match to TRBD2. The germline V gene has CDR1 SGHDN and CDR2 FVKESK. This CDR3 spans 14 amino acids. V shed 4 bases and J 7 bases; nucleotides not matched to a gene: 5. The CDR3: CASSPGGYHGELFF. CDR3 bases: TGTGCCAGCAGCCCGGGGGGGTACCACGGGGAGCTGTTTTTT. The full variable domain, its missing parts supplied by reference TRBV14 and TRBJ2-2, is EAGVTQFPSHSVIEKGQTVTLRCDPISGHDNLYWYRRVMGKEIKFLLHFVKESKQDESGMPNNRFLAERTGGTYSTLKVQPAELEDSGVYFCASSPGGYHGELFFGEGSRLTVL.

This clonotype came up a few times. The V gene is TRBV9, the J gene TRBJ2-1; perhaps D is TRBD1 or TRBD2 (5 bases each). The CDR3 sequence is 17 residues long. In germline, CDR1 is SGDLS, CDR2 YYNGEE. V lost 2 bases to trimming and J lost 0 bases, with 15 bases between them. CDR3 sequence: CASSVTGTVLSYNEQFF. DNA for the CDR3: TGTGCCAGCAGCGTCACCGGGACGGTCCTCTCCTACAATGAGCAGTTCTTC.

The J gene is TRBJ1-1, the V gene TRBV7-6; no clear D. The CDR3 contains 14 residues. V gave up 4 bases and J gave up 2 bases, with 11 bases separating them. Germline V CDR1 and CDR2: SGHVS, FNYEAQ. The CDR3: CASSSLSPNTEAFF. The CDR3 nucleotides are TGTGCCAGCAGCTCATTATCGCCTAACACTGAAGCTTTCTTT.

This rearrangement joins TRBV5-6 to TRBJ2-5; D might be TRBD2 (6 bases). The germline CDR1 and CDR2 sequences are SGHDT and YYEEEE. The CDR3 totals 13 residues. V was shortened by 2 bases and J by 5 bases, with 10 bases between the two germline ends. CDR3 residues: CASSFGGVETQYF. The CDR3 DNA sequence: TGTGCCAGCAGCTTCGGGGGAGTTGAGACCCAGTACTTC.

For the CDR3, the DNA is TGTGCCAGCAGCTCCAAAATGTCTAGGTTGGAGCAGTACTTC. This gives the protein CASSSKMSRLEQYF. The V and J genes are TRBV7-2 and TRBJ2-7; no reliable D call. Germline V gene sequence: CDR1 SGHTA, CDR2 FQGNSA. This CDR3 has 14 amino acids. V was pared by 4 bases and J by 7 bases, with 17 bases between.

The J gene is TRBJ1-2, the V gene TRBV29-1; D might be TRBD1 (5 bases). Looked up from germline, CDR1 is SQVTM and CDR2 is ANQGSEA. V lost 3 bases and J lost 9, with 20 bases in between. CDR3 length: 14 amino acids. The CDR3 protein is CSVEGVMGSRSYTF. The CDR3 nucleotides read TGCAGCGTTGAGGGGGTCATGGGGTCGAGGAGCTACACCTTC.

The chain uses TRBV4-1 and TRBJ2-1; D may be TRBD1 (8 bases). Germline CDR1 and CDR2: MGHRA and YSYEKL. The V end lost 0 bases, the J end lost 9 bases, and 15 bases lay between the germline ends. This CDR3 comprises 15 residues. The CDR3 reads CASSQEGTGGGEQFF. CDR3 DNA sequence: TGCGCCAGCAGCCAAGAGGGAACAGGGGGGGGTGAGCAGTTCTTC.

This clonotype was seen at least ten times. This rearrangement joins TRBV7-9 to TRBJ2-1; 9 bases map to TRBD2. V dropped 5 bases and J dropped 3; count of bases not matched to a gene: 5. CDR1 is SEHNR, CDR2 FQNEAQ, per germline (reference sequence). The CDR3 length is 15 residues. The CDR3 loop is CASSPGTSFYNEQFF. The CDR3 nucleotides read TGTGCCAGCAGCCCCGGGACTAGCTTCTACAATGAGCAGTTCTTC.

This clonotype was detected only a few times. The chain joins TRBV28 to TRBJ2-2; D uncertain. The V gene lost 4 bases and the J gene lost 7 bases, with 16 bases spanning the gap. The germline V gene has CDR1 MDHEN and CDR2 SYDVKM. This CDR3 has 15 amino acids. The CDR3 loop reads CASSSPRAERGELFF. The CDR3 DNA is TGTGCCAGCAGTTCCCCGCGAGCCGAACGCGGGGAGCTGTTTTTT.

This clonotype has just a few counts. The CDR3 bases are TGCGCCAGCAGCTTGGAGGGTAGCGGGACGAGGTACGAGCAGTACTTC. Translating gives CASSLEGSGTRYEQYF. The chain is built from TRBV5-1 and TRBJ2-7, with 8 bases matching TRBD2. The CDR3 runs to 16 residues. Trimming removed 0 bases from V and 4 bases from J; junction bases left unmatched: 9. CDR1 is SGHRS and CDR2 is YFSETQ in the germline V gene.

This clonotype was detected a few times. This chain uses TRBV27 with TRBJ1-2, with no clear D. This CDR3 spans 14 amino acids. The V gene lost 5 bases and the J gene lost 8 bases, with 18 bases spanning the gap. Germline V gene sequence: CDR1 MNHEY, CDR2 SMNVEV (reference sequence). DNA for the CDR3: TGTGCCAGCAGTCAAGGGCTGGAGTTGCAAGGCTACACCTTC. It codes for CASSQGLELQGYTF.

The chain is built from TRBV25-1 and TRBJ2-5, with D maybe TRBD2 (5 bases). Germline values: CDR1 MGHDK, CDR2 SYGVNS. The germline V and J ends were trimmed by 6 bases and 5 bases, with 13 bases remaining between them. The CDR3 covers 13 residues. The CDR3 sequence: CASSQSGSETQYF. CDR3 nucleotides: TGTGCCAGCAGCCAGTCGGGGAGCGAGACCCAGTACTTC.

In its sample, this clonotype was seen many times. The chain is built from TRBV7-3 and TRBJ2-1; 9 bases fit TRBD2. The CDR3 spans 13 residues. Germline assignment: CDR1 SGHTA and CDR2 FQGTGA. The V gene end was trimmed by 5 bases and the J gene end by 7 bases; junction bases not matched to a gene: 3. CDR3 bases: TGTGCCAGCAGCGCCGCGGGGGGGAATGAGCAGTTCTTC. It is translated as CASSAAGGNEQFF.

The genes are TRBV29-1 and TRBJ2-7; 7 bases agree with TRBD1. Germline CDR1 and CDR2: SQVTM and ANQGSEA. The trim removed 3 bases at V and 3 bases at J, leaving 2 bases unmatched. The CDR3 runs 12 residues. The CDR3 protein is CSVDGTDYEQYF. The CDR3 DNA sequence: TGCAGCGTTGACGGGACAGACTACGAGCAGTACTTC.

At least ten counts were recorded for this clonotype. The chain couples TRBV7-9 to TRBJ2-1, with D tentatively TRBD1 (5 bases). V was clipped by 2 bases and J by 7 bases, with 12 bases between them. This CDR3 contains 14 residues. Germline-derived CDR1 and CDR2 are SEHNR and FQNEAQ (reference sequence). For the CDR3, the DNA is TGTGCCAGCAGCTTACTAACCCCAGGGAATGAGCAGTTCTTC. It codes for CASSLLTPGNEQFF.

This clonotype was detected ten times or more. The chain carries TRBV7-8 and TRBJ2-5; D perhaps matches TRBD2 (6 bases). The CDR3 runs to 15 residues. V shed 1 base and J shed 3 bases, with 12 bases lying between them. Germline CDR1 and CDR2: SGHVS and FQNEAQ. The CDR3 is CASSLVSGAEETQYF. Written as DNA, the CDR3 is TGTGCCAGCAGCTTAGTGTCGGGAGCTGAAGAGACCCAGTACTTC.

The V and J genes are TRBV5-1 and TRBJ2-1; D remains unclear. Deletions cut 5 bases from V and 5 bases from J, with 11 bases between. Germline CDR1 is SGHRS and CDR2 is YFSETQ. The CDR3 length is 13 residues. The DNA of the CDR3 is TGCGCCAGCAGGATAAAGTTTGACAATGAGCAGTTCTTC. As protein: CASRIKFDNEQFF.

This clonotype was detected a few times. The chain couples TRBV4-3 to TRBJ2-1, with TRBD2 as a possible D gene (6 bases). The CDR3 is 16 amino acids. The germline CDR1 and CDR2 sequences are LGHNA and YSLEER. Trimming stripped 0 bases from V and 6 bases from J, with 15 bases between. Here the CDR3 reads CASSQDIGRRANEQFF. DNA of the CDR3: TGCGCCAGCAGCCAAGATATCGGCCGGAGGGCCAATGAGCAGTTCTTC.

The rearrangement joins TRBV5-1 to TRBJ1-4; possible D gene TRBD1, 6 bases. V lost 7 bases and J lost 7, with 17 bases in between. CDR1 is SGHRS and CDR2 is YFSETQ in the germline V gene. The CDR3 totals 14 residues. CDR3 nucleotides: TGCGCCAGCCAAAGAGCAGAAGGGGGTGAAAAACTGTTTTTT. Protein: CASQRAEGGEKLFF.

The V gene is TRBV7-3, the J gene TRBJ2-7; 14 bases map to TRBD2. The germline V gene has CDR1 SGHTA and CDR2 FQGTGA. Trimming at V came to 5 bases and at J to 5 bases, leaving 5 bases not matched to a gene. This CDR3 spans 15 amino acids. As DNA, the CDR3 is TGTGCCAGCAGCCTTACGGGACTAGCGGGAGACGAGCAGTACTTC. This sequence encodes CASSLTGLAGDEQYF.

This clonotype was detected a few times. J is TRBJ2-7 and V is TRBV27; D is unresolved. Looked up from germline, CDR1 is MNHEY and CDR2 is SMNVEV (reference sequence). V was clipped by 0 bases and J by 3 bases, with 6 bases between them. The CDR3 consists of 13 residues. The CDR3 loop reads CASSLSGFYEQYF. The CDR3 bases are TGTGCCAGCAGTTTATCAGGGTTCTACGAGCAGTACTTC.

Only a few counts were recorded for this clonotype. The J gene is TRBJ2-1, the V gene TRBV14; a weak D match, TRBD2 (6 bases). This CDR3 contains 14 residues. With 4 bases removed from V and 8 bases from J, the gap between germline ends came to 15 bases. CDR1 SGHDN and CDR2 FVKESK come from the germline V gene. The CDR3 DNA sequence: TGTGCCAGCAGCCCCCTAGCGCCGGCTGATGAGCAGTTCTTC. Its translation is CASSPLAPADEQFF.

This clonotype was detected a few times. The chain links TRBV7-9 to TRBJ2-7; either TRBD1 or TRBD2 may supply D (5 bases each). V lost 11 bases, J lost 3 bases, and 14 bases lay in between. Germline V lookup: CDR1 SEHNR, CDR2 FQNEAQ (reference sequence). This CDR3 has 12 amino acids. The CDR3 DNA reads TGTGCCTGCCGGGACGGATACTACGAGCAGTACTTC. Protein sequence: CACRDGYYEQYF.